One T cell receptor (beta chain) is described in this entry. Its cognate antigen is unknown. The sample is drawn from a study of beta chain features in type 1 diabetes. Study context: In all, more than 90,000,000 sorted cells from all samples were analyzed.

Of the isolated RNA, all was reverse transcribed, and so the sequenced material was expressed TCRB transcripts. It was found that naive, central memory and regulatory T cell samples averaged about 3.5 million reads. TCRdb keeps only in-frame clones here, not all; method: immunoSEQ multiplex PCR. The sample holds under 450,000 clones, roughly 16% seen once. General study points: People with Type 1 diabetes carried modestly yet significantly shorter TCRB CDR3s in all four CD4+ subsets. Type 1 diabetes patients had fewer VDJ junction insertions and more deletions.

This CDR3 spans 15 amino acids. The receptor comes from a woman aged 18-29 years in good health. The sample was naive CD4+ T cells from blood. V usage is TRBV21-1 and J usage is TRBJ2-7; the D call in the table, TRBD1, was not verified against the DNA. TRBV21-1 is designated a pseudogene. The CDR3 sequence is CASSPTGTFLREQYF. CDR3 nucleotides: TGTGCCAGCAGTCCCACCGGGACATTCCTACGCGAGCAGTACTTC.